The present T cell receptor beta chain was sequenced within a study of blood T cell repertoires in COVID-19 (dated by TCRdb to about 2020). In the study overall: Samples covering the acute and convalescent phases of COVID-19 were provided by collaborators in the United States, Italy and Spain. The material from the prospective study consisted of cDNA or gDNA derived from T cells, B-cell-depleted T cells, or PBMCs. Deeply sampled blood TCRbeta repertoires from subjects exposed to, actively infected with, or recovered from COVID-19 were included in the dataset. The repertoires were made available in a free public database intended to serve as a resource for research on the immune response to SARS-CoV-2. The samples were drawn from the first 160 participants of the ongoing ImmuneRACE study and from 1,200 or so subjects provided by 6 global collaborators. Sample metadata almost always included a de-identified subject ID, COVID-19 status, age in years and sex. Where available, HLA class I and class II types were taken from metadata supplied by the sample provider and were not determined by assay-based typing.

The collaborating institutions used their own protocols to collect whole blood in K2EDTA tubes. For TCRbeta analysis, collaborator samples were shipped as frozen whole blood, as isolated PBMCs, or as DNA extracted from either sample type. TCRbeta CDR3 regions were amplified from genomic DNA using the immunoSEQ Assay, a bias-controlled multiplex PCR. As for how the authors treated the data: Nucleated cell counts per sample were estimated from amplification of reference gene primers within the assay. Sequence reads were collapsed and filtered to measure the absolute abundance of every unique TCRbeta CDR3 rearrangement. Productive Simpson clonality was computed per sample as the square root of Simpson's diversity index over productive rearrangements. Here the immuneACCESS table is served through TCRdb, limited to in-frame sequences with V and J called. Missing clones are a known gap in these copies; in checked studies unresolved V genes cover under half, and the rest lacks a known reason. V and J calls and clone size are given by that table; D and trimming were obtained from the DNA. The sample yields some 150,000 clones; 80% to 90% were counted once. Approximately 1.4% of the sample is taken by the ten largest.

The paper as a whole reports these results and caveats: The quantity of clinical and demographic metadata differed by source and by participant and was supplied without curation.

Looking up the germline V gene (reference sequence) yields CDR1 MNHEY and CDR2 SMNVEV. The CDR3 runs 15 amino acids, cysteine and phenylalanine included. The retained sequence is limited to the CDR3, 45 bases, with the frame set at the first base. Trimming takes 5 bases from V and 4 bases from J, and the germline ends sit 12 bases apart. Note on this clone: This clone's antigen is unknown. Base qualities are not recorded, but no much larger clone differs from it by a single base.

The sequence is built from TRBV27 and TRBJ1-6; TRBD1 is possibly the D segment (6 matching bases). The source is a woman aged 60-75 years with acute or convalescent COVID-19. Sequenced material: peripheral blood. CDR3 region: CASSARTDYNSPLHF. The nucleotide sequence reads TGTGCCAGCAGTGCTCGGACAGATTATAATTCACCCCTCCACTTT.